This T cell receptor (beta chain) derives from a study of metastatic and nonmetastatic thyroid tumors. Study context: Malignant and benign thyroid patients had repertoires compared in peripheral blood and tumor or nodule tissue.

Study processing details: Building a distant-metastasis classifier for papillary thyroid cancer drew on CDR3 differences across clinicopathological groups. Using MiXCR, TCRdb re-called clones from the PCR reads. The V and J calls were determined by TCRdb, not by the authors. Of 60,000 or so clones in the sample, less than 5% were seen once. Prior to thyroid surgery, none of the patients had received any treatment. Germline CDR1 is MNHNS and CDR2 is SASEGT. The CDR3 consists of 14 residues. V lost 7 bases, J lost 4 bases, and 14 bases lay in between. In its sample, this clone was seen many times. The V and J genes are TRBV6-1 and TRBJ2-1; TRBD2 is a possible D gene (5 bases). Sequencing input: blood. The sequence was obtained from a female donor with papillary thyroid cancer or a benign thyroid nodule (not recorded which). Some clones in this sample may be carry-over from other donors' samples. DNA of the CDR3: TGTGCCAGCACGGGGAGCCCGCGTTACAATGAGCAGTTCTTC. Its protein is CASTGSPRYNEQFF.